This T cell receptor beta chain is drawn from a study of lymphopenia after photon versus proton radiotherapy. This table comes from immunoSEQ multiplex PCR, and its TCRdb copy is limited to in-frame clones, with some not included. The repertoire holds around 150,000 clones, with about nine tenths as singletons. CDR1 and CDR2 (germline): GTSNPN, SVGIG (reference sequence). CDR3 length equals 15 residues. V lost 2 bases to trimming and J lost 5 bases, with 18 bases between them. The chain couples TRBV30 to TRBJ2-5; TRBD2 is a possible D gene (6 bases). Sequenced here: peripheral blood, sampled from a patient treated with photon-based radiotherapy. The receptor was isolated from a man aged 50-60 years with gastric cancer. Written as DNA, the CDR3 is TGTGCCTGGAGTCATCAAGCGGGCTCGGGGGAGACCCAGTACTTC. Its protein product is CAWSHQAGSGETQYF. Full variable domain (missing parts from reference TRBV30 and TRBJ2-5): SQTIHQWPATLVQPVGSPLSLECTVEGTSNPNLYWYRQAAGRGLQLLFYSVGIGQISSEVPQNLSASRPQDRQFILSSKKLLLSDSGFYLCAWSHQAGSGETQYFGPGTRLLVL.